This TCR beta chain was observed in a study of T cells in Graves' hyperthyroidism and ophthalmopathy. Regarding the study as a whole: Also found in blood were most expanded thyroid clonotypes above 0.001.

At least ten counts were recorded for this clonotype. Its antigen is unknown. Inclusion characteristics of ophthalmopathy patients comprised a Clinical Activity Score of at least 3, a NOSPECS grade of at least 4, and duration under 3 months. Exclusion followed for patients with uncontrolled infection, other autoimmune disease, pregnancy or lactation. Diagnoses were established using clinical symptoms, serum thyroxine and TRAb, thyroid ultrasound and orbital computed tomography. Amplified TCR beta CDR3 regions came from RNA transcripts. RT-PCR in the first round (using the HTBI primer set) targeted the TCR CDR3. TCRdb called the multiplex PCR reads again in MiXCR, with one record for every CDR3 protein. The sample has some 550,000 distinct CDR3 sequences; roughly 15% are singletons. Germline lookup yields CDR1 ENHRY and CDR2 SYGVKD. The CDR3 consists of 12 residues. V lost 8 bases to trimming and J lost 0 bases, with 5 bases between them.

The receptor was isolated from a woman between 40 and 55 years old with Graves' ophthalmopathy. The specimen was blood. This rearrangement joins TRBV10-3 to TRBJ1-5; D ambiguous. In DNA, the CDR3 is TGTGCCATCGGCATTAGCAATCAGCCCCAGCATTTT. Translated: CAIGISNQPQHF.